Sequencing of this T cell receptor beta chain was carried out in a study of blood T cell repertoires in COVID-19 (dated by TCRdb to the early 2020s). Looking at the study overall: Collaborator samples came from the United States, Italy and Spain and covered acute and convalescent phases of COVID-19. HLA class I and class II types, where available, came from metadata supplied by the sample provider rather than from assay-based typing. The repertoires were made available in a free public database intended to serve as a resource for research on the immune response to SARS-CoV-2. Nearly every sample came with metadata listing a de-identified subject ID, COVID-19 status, age in years and sex. The samples were drawn from two sources: the first 160 participants of the ongoing ImmuneRACE study, and 1,000 to 1,500 subjects contributed by 6 global collaborators. The material from the prospective study consisted of cDNA or gDNA derived from T cells, B-cell-depleted T cells, or PBMCs. The dataset comprised deeply sampled blood TCRbeta repertoires from subjects exposed to, actively infected with, or recovered from COVID-19. The research as a whole found: How much clinical and demographic metadata was included differed by source and by participant, and the metadata was provided uncurated.

Whole blood was collected in K2EDTA tubes by collaborating institutions according to the institutions' own protocols. Collaborator samples were shipped for TCRbeta analysis as frozen whole blood, isolated PBMCs, or DNA extracted from either sample type. TCRbeta CDR3 regions were amplified from genomic DNA by means of the immunoSEQ Assay, a bias-controlled multiplex PCR. In the original analysis: Nucleated cell counts per sample were estimated from amplification of reference gene primers within the assay. To quantify the absolute abundance of each unique TCRbeta CDR3 rearrangement, sequence reads were collapsed and filtered. For each sample, productive Simpson clonality was calculated as the square root of Simpson's diversity index over productive rearrangements. Here the immuneACCESS table is served through TCRdb, limited to in-frame sequences with V and J called. Missing clones are a known gap in these copies; in checked studies unresolved V genes cover under half, and the rest lacks a known reason. V, J and clone size reflect that table, while D and trimming were determined from the DNA. This sample gives roughly 30,000 clones in total; 85% to 90% of them show up just once. The leading ten clones occupy roughly 28% of the sample.

V was cut back by 8 bases and J by 2 bases, leaving a gap of 15 bases between them. The CDR3 measures 14 amino acids from cysteine to phenylalanine. CDR3 DNA only is kept here, 42 bases in frame from base 1. Based on the germline V gene (reference sequence), the CDR1 and CDR2 sequences are MNHNY and SVGAGI. Points on this clone: This clone's antigen is unknown. The input lacks base qualities; no much larger clone sits a single base away.

Sequences were obtained from peripheral blood. This clonotype originated in a man at least 80 years old with acute or convalescent COVID-19. This chain joins TRBV6-6 to TRBJ1-2; no D gene can be assigned with confidence. The DNA sequence is given as TGTGCCAGCCGCCTAGCGGGGTTGAACTATGGCTACACCTTC. The translation is CASRLAGLNYGYTF.